Listed below are T cell receptor beta chains from one sample, sequenced in a study of shared clonotypes between healthy human individuals. The data were produced by immunoSEQ multiplex PCR, yet TCRdb's version contains in-frame clones alone and is incomplete. The table records millions of clones, over 90% of them present only once. The material sequenced was naive CD4+ T cells from PBMCs. These receptors came from a man younger than 35 in good health. Some clones in this sample may be carry-over from other donors' samples. The CDR3 runs from the conserved cysteine through the conserved F or W. A D gene is named only where the DNA matches it firmly. Not every row has a clone size; where given, it reads once, few, many or a size class.

v_gene: TRBV7-3
d_gene: .
j_gene: TRBJ2-2
abundance: .
CDR3nt: TGTGCCAGCAGCTCTACGAACACCGGGGAGCTGTTTTTT
CDR3aa: CASSSTNTGELFF

v_gene: TRBV28
d_gene: .
j_gene: TRBJ2-3
abundance: .
CDR3nt: TGTGCCAGCAGTTTGGCAGGGACCTTCGTGTCCACAGATACGCAGTATTTT
CDR3aa: CASSLAGTFVSTDTQYF

v_gene: TRBV7-9
d_gene: .
j_gene: TRBJ2-3
abundance: once
CDR3nt: TGTGCCAGCAGCCCCAGGGTGATTAGCGAAGATACGCAGTATTTT
CDR3aa: CASSPRVISEDTQYF

v_gene: TRBV11-2
d_gene: .
j_gene: TRBJ2-7
abundance: .
CDR3nt: TGTGCCAGCAGCTACATGGACGGGACCTCCTACGAGCAGTACTTC
CDR3aa: CASSYMDGTSYEQYF

v_gene: TRBV10-2
d_gene: .
j_gene: TRBJ1-5
abundance: few
CDR3nt: TGCGCCAGCAGTGAATGGGGGACTAGCAATCAGCCCCAGCATTTT
CDR3aa: CASSEWGTSNQPQHF

v_gene: TRBV6-6
d_gene: TRBD1
j_gene: TRBJ2-7
abundance: .
CDR3nt: TGTGCCAGCAGTAACGGACAGGGTAGAGACGAGCAGTACTTC
CDR3aa: CASSNGQGRDEQYF

v_gene: TRBV18
d_gene: TRBD2
j_gene: TRBJ2-7
abundance: .
CDR3nt: TGTGCCAGCTCGCCGACTAGCGGGACGTTCTACGAGCAGTACTTC
CDR3aa: CASSPTSGTFYEQYF

v_gene: TRBV7-8
d_gene: TRBD1
j_gene: TRBJ1-4
abundance: .
CDR3nt: TGTGCCAGCAGCCGGACAGGGGTTGGTGAAAAACTGTTTTTT
CDR3aa: CASSRTGVGEKLFF

v_gene: TRBV7-2
d_gene: .
j_gene: TRBJ2-6
abundance: .
CDR3nt: TGTGCCAGCAGCTTAGCGCAGGGTCCCAACGTCCTGACTTTC
CDR3aa: CASSLAQGPNVLTF

v_gene: TRBV16
d_gene: .
j_gene: TRBJ1-5
abundance: few
CDR3nt: TGTGCCAGCAGCCAAGGACAGAATCAGCCCCAGCATTTT
CDR3aa: CASSQGQNQPQHF

v_gene: TRBV11-1
d_gene: TRBD1
j_gene: TRBJ2-5
abundance: .
CDR3nt: TGTGCCAGCAGCCTAGGGGGCCCAAGCACCCAGTACTTC
CDR3aa: CASSLGGPSTQYF

v_gene: TRBV7-9
d_gene: .
j_gene: TRBJ2-7
abundance: .
CDR3nt: TGTGCCAGCAGCCGGAGGGGCAGGGAGGTTGACGAGCAGTACTTC
CDR3aa: CASSRRGREVDEQYF

v_gene: TRBV18
d_gene: .
j_gene: TRBJ1-3
abundance: once
CDR3nt: TGTGCCAGCTCACCGACATATACATGGGGGACTGGAAACACCATATATTTT
CDR3aa: CASSPTYTWGTGNTIYF

v_gene: TRBV19
d_gene: .
j_gene: TRBJ1-4
abundance: few
CDR3nt: TGTGCCAGTAGTGGCGCAGAGGAAAAACTGTTTTTT
CDR3aa: CASSGAEEKLFF

v_gene: TRBV5-5
d_gene: .
j_gene: TRBJ2-2
abundance: .
CDR3nt: TGTGCCAGCAGCCAGGACTCCACCGGGGAGCTGTTTTTT
CDR3aa: CASSQDSTGELFF

v_gene: TRBV4-3
d_gene: .
j_gene: TRBJ2-1
abundance: .
CDR3nt: TGCGCCAGCAGCCAAGAGCTCCCGGGTGAGCAGTTCTTC
CDR3aa: CASSQELPGEQFF

v_gene: TRBV25-1
d_gene: TRBD2
j_gene: TRBJ2-7
abundance: .
CDR3nt: TGTGCCAGCAGTGTCCCGGGACTAGCGGGCGAGCAGTACTTC
CDR3aa: CASSVPGLAGEQYF

v_gene: TRBV11-2
d_gene: TRBD2
j_gene: TRBJ2-7
abundance: .
CDR3nt: TGTGCCAGCACCCTCAGGCCGTTTGCGGGAGGCTACGAGCAGTACTTC
CDR3aa: CASTLRPFAGGYEQYF

v_gene: TRBV28
d_gene: TRBD2
j_gene: TRBJ2-7
abundance: .
CDR3nt: TGTGCCAGCAGCTCTTGGGGAGGGAAGGGCTACGAGCAGTACTTC
CDR3aa: CASSSWGGKGYEQYF

v_gene: TRBV2
d_gene: TRBD1
j_gene: TRBJ1-5
abundance: .
CDR3nt: TGTGCCAGCAGTTTACTCCACACAGGGGCTAGCAGCAATCAGCCCCAGCATTTT
CDR3aa: CASSLLHTGASSNQPQHF

v_gene: TRBV21-1
d_gene: .
j_gene: TRBJ1-2
abundance: .
CDR3nt: TGTGCCAGCAGCAACACAGGGACAGCGTATGGCTACACCTTC
CDR3aa: CASSNTGTAYGYTF

v_gene: TRBV7-9
d_gene: .
j_gene: TRBJ1-2
abundance: .
CDR3nt: TGTGCCAGCAGCTTAAAAGGGGTCGTCGTACAGGCGGATGGCTACACCTTC
CDR3aa: CASSLKGVVVQADGYTF

v_gene: TRBV6-1
d_gene: TRBD2
j_gene: TRBJ2-3
abundance: .
CDR3nt: TGTGCCAGCAGTGAAAAACTAGCGGGAGGTTTAACAGATACGCAGTATTTT
CDR3aa: CASSEKLAGGLTDTQYF

v_gene: TRBV7-3
d_gene: TRBD1
j_gene: TRBJ1-1
abundance: .
CDR3nt: TGTGCCAGCAGCTCCGCAGGGGGGAACACTGAAGCTTTCTTT
CDR3aa: CASSSAGGNTEAFF

v_gene: TRBV10-3
d_gene: TRBD1
j_gene: TRBJ1-2
abundance: .
CDR3nt: TGTGCCATCAGTGGGATACAGGGGGCATTCAATGGCTACACCTTC
CDR3aa: CAISGIQGAFNGYTF

v_gene: TRBV6-5
d_gene: TRBD1
j_gene: TRBJ1-2
abundance: .
CDR3nt: TGTGCCAGCAGTCGTTGGGACAGCCTTAGGGATGGCTACACCTTC
CDR3aa: CASSRWDSLRDGYTF

v_gene: TRBV4-1
d_gene: .
j_gene: TRBJ1-4
abundance: .
CDR3nt: TGCGCCAGCGGACGGCCGGGTTTTAGTGAAAAACTGTTTTTT
CDR3aa: CASGRPGFSEKLFF

v_gene: TRBV7-3
d_gene: .
j_gene: TRBJ2-7
abundance: .
CDR3nt: TGTGCCAGCCGCGGGACAGCATCCTACGAGCAGTACTTC
CDR3aa: CASRGTASYEQYF

v_gene: TRBV2
d_gene: .
j_gene: TRBJ2-1
abundance: .
CDR3nt: TGTGCCAGCAGTCGCCGGGACTCATACAATGAGCAGTTCTTC
CDR3aa: CASSRRDSYNEQFF

v_gene: TRBV19
d_gene: TRBD1
j_gene: TRBJ2-2
abundance: .
CDR3nt: TGTGCCAGTAGTATTATTTTTTTGGGGACAGGGTTACGGGACACCGGGGAGCTGTTTTTT
CDR3aa: CASSIIFLGTGLRDTGELFF

v_gene: TRBV2
d_gene: .
j_gene: TRBJ2-3
abundance: .
CDR3nt: TGTGCCAGCAGTGTTACACCAGATACGCAGTATTTT
CDR3aa: CASSVTPDTQYF

v_gene: TRBV19
d_gene: .
j_gene: TRBJ1-2
abundance: once
CDR3nt: TGTGCCAGTAGTCCGACCGGAGAGGGTTATGGCTACACCTTC
CDR3aa: CASSPTGEGYGYTF

v_gene: TRBV15
d_gene: TRBD1
j_gene: TRBJ1-2
abundance: .
CDR3nt: TGTGCCACCAGCAGGAAGGGACAGGGGAGCTATGGCTACACCTTC
CDR3aa: CATSRKGQGSYGYTF

v_gene: TRBV6-4
d_gene: TRBD1
j_gene: TRBJ1-1
abundance: .
CDR3nt: TGTGCCAGCAGTCTGGGACAGGCGGGACGCCATATGAACACTGAAGCTTTCTTT
CDR3aa: CASSLGQAGRHMNTEAFF

v_gene: TRBV5-1
d_gene: .
j_gene: TRBJ1-1
abundance: .
CDR3nt: TGCGCCAGCAGCTTGGCCCTGAACACTGAAGCTTTCTTT
CDR3aa: CASSLALNTEAFF

v_gene: TRBV28
d_gene: .
j_gene: TRBJ1-2
abundance: .
CDR3nt: TGTGCCAGCAGTTTACAAGGGGGAAGGCGAGGCGGCTACACCTTC
CDR3aa: CASSLQGGRRGGYTF

v_gene: TRBV28
d_gene: .
j_gene: TRBJ1-4
abundance: .
CDR3nt: TGTGCCAGCAGCGGGGGCGGGCGTGAAAAACTGTTTTTT
CDR3aa: CASSGGGREKLFF

v_gene: TRBV20-1
d_gene: .
j_gene: TRBJ2-5
abundance: .
CDR3nt: TGCAGTGCTAGAGATCAGAAGACCCAGTACTTC
CDR3aa: CSARDQKTQYF

v_gene: TRBV7-3
d_gene: .
j_gene: TRBJ1-1
abundance: once
CDR3nt: TGTGCCAGCAGCTTAAGGAGCAGGGACACTGAAGCTTTCTTT
CDR3aa: CASSLRSRDTEAFF

v_gene: TRBV18
d_gene: TRBD1
j_gene: TRBJ2-1
abundance: .
CDR3nt: TGTGCCAGCTCACGACAGGGTAGCTCCTACAATGAGCAGTTCTTC
CDR3aa: CASSRQGSSYNEQFF

v_gene: TRBV7-9
d_gene: .
j_gene: TRBJ1-2
abundance: few
CDR3nt: TGTGCCAGCAGCCCTTCCGCCAGAGCCACTAACTATGGCTACACCTTC
CDR3aa: CASSPSARATNYGYTF

v_gene: TRBV11-2
d_gene: TRBD2
j_gene: TRBJ2-1
abundance: .
CDR3nt: TGTGCCAGCAGCCTCCCCGGCCAGCGGGAGGACAATGAGCAGTTCTTC
CDR3aa: CASSLPGQREDNEQFF

v_gene: TRBV4-2
d_gene: .
j_gene: TRBJ2-6
abundance: .
CDR3nt: TGTGCCAGCAGCCAAGAACCCATATGGGGCTGGGGGGCCAACGTCCTGACTTTC
CDR3aa: CASSQEPIWGWGANVLTF

v_gene: TRBV2
d_gene: .
j_gene: TRBJ2-1
abundance: .
CDR3nt: TGTGCCAGCAGTGACGGCAGATACAATGAGCAGTTCTTC
CDR3aa: CASSDGRYNEQFF

v_gene: TRBV19
d_gene: TRBD1
j_gene: TRBJ1-2
abundance: .
CDR3nt: TGTGCCAGTAGTACCCCCCCGGACAGGTCCTATGGCTACACCTTC
CDR3aa: CASSTPPDRSYGYTF

v_gene: TRBV7-2
d_gene: .
j_gene: TRBJ1-5
abundance: .
CDR3nt: TGTGCCAGCAGCTATAGGGCCTTTAGCAATCAGCCCCAGCATTTT
CDR3aa: CASSYRAFSNQPQHF

v_gene: TRBV7-9
d_gene: .
j_gene: TRBJ1-1
abundance: .
CDR3nt: TGTGCCAGCAGCCGCGCGGGGGCGAACACTGAAGCTTTCTTT
CDR3aa: CASSRAGANTEAFF

v_gene: TRBV11-2
d_gene: TRBD1
j_gene: TRBJ1-1
abundance: .
CDR3nt: TGTGCCAGCAGCACCAGACAGGGACCTCGGGGGCAGGGCACTGAAGCTTTCTTT
CDR3aa: CASSTRQGPRGQGTEAFF

v_gene: TRBV27
d_gene: .
j_gene: TRBJ2-2
abundance: .
CDR3nt: TGTGCCAGCAGTCCCCCTGGGGGTGACACCGGGGAGCTGTTTTTT
CDR3aa: CASSPPGGDTGELFF

v_gene: TRBV28
d_gene: TRBD1
j_gene: TRBJ1-2
abundance: .
CDR3nt: TGTGCCAGCAGATATGGGACAGGGGGCCCCTATGGCTACACCTTC
CDR3aa: CASRYGTGGPYGYTF

v_gene: TRBV11-2
d_gene: .
j_gene: TRBJ2-5
abundance: .
CDR3nt: TGTGCCAGCAGCTTTCCGCAAGAGACCCAGTACTTC
CDR3aa: CASSFPQETQYF

v_gene: TRBV5-1
d_gene: .
j_gene: TRBJ1-1
abundance: .
CDR3nt: TGCGCCAGCAGTTCCGGGGCTACGCGTGAGAACACTGAAGCTTTCTTT
CDR3aa: CASSSGATRENTEAFF

v_gene: TRBV7-2
d_gene: TRBD2
j_gene: TRBJ2-1
abundance: .
CDR3nt: TGTGCCAGCAGCTGGAGCGGGAGGGAGTATGAGCAGTTCTTC
CDR3aa: CASSWSGREYEQFF

v_gene: TRBV7-2
d_gene: .
j_gene: TRBJ2-7
abundance: .
CDR3nt: TGTGCCAGCTCTCCTGAGGGGGGCTCCTACGAGCAGTACTTC
CDR3aa: CASSPEGGSYEQYF

v_gene: TRBV2
d_gene: .
j_gene: TRBJ1-3
abundance: .
CDR3nt: TGTGCCAGCAGTGAAAACAGGGATGGAAACACCATATATTTT
CDR3aa: CASSENRDGNTIYF